A single sample gave rise to the 14 T cell receptor beta chains below, sequenced in a study of blood T cell repertoires in COVID-19. TCRdb's copy holds only in-frame clones and misses some; the assay was immunoSEQ multiplex PCR. Of approximately 200,000 clones in the sample, 75% to 90% are singletons; the top ten hold around 1.1%. Sample: peripheral blood. All receptors come from a young man with acute or convalescent COVID-19.

This sequence joins TRBV6-6 and TRBJ2-1; weak D call: TRBD2 (5 bases). Germline V gives CDR1 MNHNY, CDR2 SVGAGI (reference sequence). Trimming shortened V by 5 bases and J by 6 bases, and 8 bases separated the two germline ends. This CDR3 is 12 amino acids long. As DNA, the CDR3 is TGTGCCAGCAGTGGCGGAGGCAATGAGCAGTTCTTC. Residues: CASSGGGNEQFF.

As DNA, the CDR3 is TGTGCCAGCAACCAAGGGACAGGGCTTACTAATGAAAAACTGTTTTTT. Protein: CASNQGTGLTNEKLFF. The gene calls are TRBV9 and TRBJ1-4; TRBD1 matches 9 bases. CDR3 length: 16 residues. The germline CDR1 and CDR2 sequences are SGDLS and YYNGEE. J lost 2 bases, V lost 6 bases, and 8 bases had no gene match.

The chain joins TRBV5-1 to TRBJ1-1; maybe TRBD1 (6 bases). Trimming took off 5 bases at V and 5 bases at J, with 19 bases between the two ends. CDR3 length: 15 amino acids. The germline gives CDR1 SGHRS, CDR2 YFSETQ. CDR3 sequence reads: CASSSSLGARTEAFF. The CDR3 DNA sequence: TGCGCCAGCAGTTCTTCCTTGGGGGCCCGAACTGAAGCTTTCTTT.

This clone occurred once. The gene calls are TRBV6-1 and TRBJ1-6, with a tentative D call TRBD1 (6 bases). Germline V gene sequence: CDR1 MNHNS, CDR2 SASEGT. The V and J ends lost 6 bases and 13 bases respectively, with 16 bases between them. The CDR3 sequence is 13 residues long. The CDR3 region is CASRIKQGPPLHF. In nucleotides, the CDR3 is TGTGCCAGCAGAATAAAACAGGGTCCGCCCCTCCACTTT.

V is TRBV6-6 and J is TRBJ1-3; the D gene is possibly TRBD1 (5 bases). The CDR3 runs to 15 residues. Germline V lookup: CDR1 MNHNY, CDR2 SVGAGI (reference sequence). V lost 6 bases, J lost 0 bases, and 12 bases lay in between. The CDR3 region has the DNA TGTGCCAGCAGACAAACAGGCGTCTCTGGAAACACCATATATTTT. This encodes CASRQTGVSGNTIYF.

The chain carries TRBV7-9 and TRBJ1-5; TRBD1 might be the D (5 bases). CDR3 length equals 16 residues. Looked up from germline, CDR1 is SEHNR and CDR2 is FQNEAQ (reference sequence). The V gene lost 4 bases and the J gene lost 0 bases, with 13 bases spanning the gap. The CDR3 loop is CASSSQDIYSNQPQHF. The CDR3 nucleotides are TGTGCCAGCAGCTCCCAGGACATCTATAGCAATCAGCCCCAGCATTTT.

This clone was picked up one time. The chain recombines TRBV5-1 with TRBJ1-1; D call uncertain. CDR1 is SGHRS and CDR2 is YFSETQ in the germline V gene. V shed 0 bases and J shed 0 bases, with 6 bases lying between them. There are 14 residues in the CDR3. The CDR3 loop is CASSLVHVNTEAFF. The CDR3 coding sequence is TGCGCCAGCAGCTTGGTTCATGTGAACACTGAAGCTTTCTTT.

The chain joins TRBV3-1 (or the pseudogene TRBV3-2) to TRBJ1-4; unclear D gene. Germline V gene data show CDR1 as LGHDT and CDR2 as YNNKEL (reference sequence). This CDR3 comprises 16 residues. V shed 1 base and J shed 8 bases, with 17 bases lying between them. The CDR3 is CASSQGARVGFEKLFF. In nucleotides, the CDR3 is TGTGCCAGCAGCCAAGGAGCGAGGGTGGGTTTCGAAAAACTGTTTTTT.

V is TRBV2 and J is TRBJ1-1, with 8 bases identical to TRBD1. This CDR3 comprises 13 residues. Trimming removed 9 bases from V and 1 base from J; junction bases left unmatched: 4. Germline V gene data show CDR1 as SNHLY and CDR2 as FYNNEI. The CDR3 loop is CARRTGRNTEAFF. The CDR3 DNA reads TGTGCCAGAAGGACAGGGCGGAACACTGAAGCTTTCTTT. Full variable domain (outside the CDR3, taken from reference TRBV2 and TRBJ1-1): EPEVTQTPSHQVTQMGQEVILRCVPISNHLYFYWYRQILGQKVEFLVSFYNNEISEKSEIFDDQFSVERPDGSNFTLKIRSTKLEDSAMYFCARRTGRNTEAFFGQGTRLTVV.

This clone was observed a handful of times. The J gene is TRBJ1-2, the V gene TRBV2; 9 bases align to TRBD1. This CDR3 comprises 14 residues. In germline, CDR1 is SNHLY, CDR2 FYNNEI. V lost 9 bases and J lost 0; bases outside the gene matches: 5. The CDR3 loop reads CARARDRANYGYTF. The CDR3 DNA sequence: TGTGCCAGGGCCCGGGACAGGGCTAACTATGGCTACACCTTC.

The V call is TRBV6-5, the J call TRBJ2-1; TRBD2 agrees at 7 bases. The CDR3 consists of 13 residues. Germline loops: CDR1 MNHEY, CDR2 SVGAGI. J lost 9 bases, V lost 7 bases, and 9 bases had no gene match. CDR3 in DNA: TGTGCCAGCACCAGGACGTCGGGGGGTGAGCAGTTCTTC. Protein sequence: CASTRTSGGEQFF.

The chain links TRBV29-1 to TRBJ2-5; TRBD2 agrees at 7 bases. Germline loops: CDR1 SQVTM, CDR2 ANQGSEA. The length of the CDR3 is 14 residues. The junction had 5 bases not matched to a gene; V was cut back by 3 bases and J by 1 base. The CDR3 loop is CSVDGASGQETQYF. Written as DNA, the CDR3 is TGCAGCGTTGACGGTGCTAGCGGCCAAGAGACCCAGTACTTC.

The chain combines TRBV5-4 with TRBJ2-2, with 11 bases identical to TRBD2. The CDR3 is 17 residues long. The V and J ends lost 4 bases and 6 bases, in that order; junction bases with no gene match: 11. CDR1 and CDR2 (germline): SGHNT, YYREEE (reference sequence). The CDR3 DNA sequence: TGTGCCAGCAGCCGGGTACTAGCGGGAGTTAAAGCCGGGGAGCTGTTTTTT. Translating it yields CASSRVLAGVKAGELFF.

CDR3 loop: CASSQGTLGLATNEKLFF. For the CDR3, the DNA is TGTGCCAGCAGCCAAGGGACACTTGGGCTTGCAACTAATGAAAAACTGTTTTTT. V and J are TRBV4-2 and TRBJ1-4; a possible D gene is TRBD1 (5 bases). Trimming took off 1 base at V and 0 bases at J, with 15 bases between the two ends. There are 18 residues in the CDR3. Germline values: CDR1 LGHNA, CDR2 YNFKEQ.